This T cell receptor (beta chain) was sequenced for a study of blood T cell repertoires in COVID-19. About the study: Collection of acute and convalescent COVID-19 samples took place in the United States, Italy and Spain. From T cells, B-cell-depleted T cells, or PBMCs came the material, which was cDNA or gDNA.

This CDR3 comprises 13 residues. The germline V and J ends were trimmed by 3 bases and 6 bases, with 11 bases remaining between them. In the original workflow: Cell counts per sample came from amplifying reference gene primers. Generated by immunoSEQ multiplex PCR, the TCRdb table keeps only in-frame clones and is missing some. V and J calls and clone size are those listed in that table; D and trimming were worked out from the DNA. The sample holds about 62,000 clones, over 85% seen once. The sequence derives from a human donor in a cohort sampled during active COVID-19. Sequencing was carried out using peripheral blood. The chain employs TRBV12-3 or TRBV12-4 and TRBJ1-1; possible D gene TRBD1, 6 bases. CDR3 sequence (DNA): TGTGCCAGCAGTTTTTACAGGGACGCTGAAGCTTTCTTT. Protein sequence: CASSFYRDAEAFF.